What follows are 32 T cell receptor beta chains derived from one specimen sequenced in a study of OX40 agonist ivuxolimab in advanced cancers. The method was the immunoSEQ multiplex PCR assay. Entries here come from immuneACCESS through TCRdb and include only in-frame sequences with V and J called. Some clones fail to appear in such tables; in the studies checked, an unresolved V gene covers under half of the shortfall, and the cause of the remainder is unknown. This sample lists 55,000 to 85,000 clones; approximately 81% were detected once. The ten largest clones take up around 0.63% of the sample. Sequencing was performed on CD4+ or CD8+ T cells sorted from blood, taken in a trial of the OX40 agonist ivuxolimab. Receptors originate from an adult with an advanced solid tumor such as melanoma, head and neck, liver or kidney cancer.

The table lists this clone with a count of one. The rearrangement uses TRBV9 and TRBJ2-3; D is unresolved. Trimming took off 3 bases at V and 4 bases at J, with 9 bases between the two ends. This CDR3 comprises 13 residues. Germline V gene sequence: CDR1 SGDLS, CDR2 YYNGEE. The CDR3 loop reads CASSAINADTQYF. The CDR3 DNA sequence: TGTGCCAGCAGCGCAATAAACGCAGATACGCAGTATTTT.

V usage is TRBV7-2 and J usage is TRBJ2-3; 10 positions agree with TRBD2. With 5 bases clipped from V and 3 bases from J, the junction kept 14 bases outside the gene matches. This CDR3 is built from 18 residues. CDR1 is SGHTA and CDR2 is FQGNSA in the germline V gene. In DNA form, the CDR3 reads TGTGCCAGCAGCCTATATCGACCGGGACTAGCGCGGACAGATACGCAGTATTTT. Translated, it gives CASSLYRPGLARTDTQYF. The full variable domain, with the rest looked up from reference TRBV7-2 and TRBJ2-3, is GAGVSQSPSNKVTEKGKDVELRCDPISGHTALYWYRQSLGQGLEFLIYFQGNSAPDKSGLPSDRFSAERTGGSVSTLTIQRTQQEDSAVYLCASSLYRPGLARTDTQYFGPGTRLTVL.

This chain links TRBV13 with TRBJ2-3; no clear D gene. V was clipped by 1 base and J by 3 bases, with 11 bases between them. The CDR3 has 15 amino acids. Germline loops: CDR1 PRHDT, CDR2 FYEKMQ (reference sequence). CDR3 amino acids: CASSLDEVGTDTQYF. The CDR3 nucleotides are TGTGCCAGCAGCTTAGACGAGGTCGGGACAGATACGCAGTATTTT.

This clone was recorded once. V and J are TRBV16 and TRBJ1-4; no clear D gene. V lost 5 bases to trimming and J lost 6 bases, with 13 bases between them. Germline assignment: CDR1 KGHSY and CDR2 FQNENV. This CDR3 contains 14 residues. The CDR3 DNA follows: TGTGCCAGCAGCGCTTCGGCCGGGGATGAAAAACTGTTTTTT. It specifies CASSASAGDEKLFF.

The J gene is TRBJ2-1, the V gene TRBV7-3; D is unclear. Looked up from germline, CDR1 is SGHTA and CDR2 is FQGTGA. This CDR3 spans 14 amino acids. V lost 1 base, J lost 4 bases, and 8 bases lay in between. CDR3 bases: TGTGCCAGCAGCTTAAAGGTTGATTACAATGAGCAGTTCTTC. Encoded protein: CASSLKVDYNEQFF. Looking up the rest from reference TRBV7-3 and TRBJ2-1 gives the full variable domain: GAGVSQTPSNKVTEKGKYVELRCDPISGHTALYWYRQSLGQGPEFLIYFQGTGAADDSGLPNDRFFAVRPEGSVSTLKIQRTERGDSAVYLCASSLKVDYNEQFFGPGTRLTVL.

CDR3 in DNA: TGTGCCAGCAGCTGGACACAGGGAGCTAACTATGGCTACACCTTC. It codes for CASSWTQGANYGYTF. The chain uses TRBV11-2 and TRBJ1-2, with a tentative D call TRBD1 (6 bases). This CDR3 contains 15 residues. Germline values: CDR1 SGHAT, CDR2 FQNNGV. Trimming pared 4 bases from V and 0 bases from J, leaving 12 bases between.

A single count supports this clone. V is TRBV6-5 and J is TRBJ1-4, with D uncertain. The length of the CDR3 is 14 residues. V gave up 2 bases and J gave up 3 bases, with 7 bases separating them. CDR1 and CDR2 from the germline V gene are MNHEY and SVGAGI. The CDR3 DNA is TGTGCCAGCAGTTACCGGGGTTCTAATGAAAAACTGTTTTTT. Translating it yields CASSYRGSNEKLFF.

The rearrangement links TRBV7-2 to TRBJ2-1; possibly TRBD1 for D (6 bases). Germline CDR1 is SGHTA and CDR2 is FQGNSA. CDR3 length: 14 amino acids. V dropped 5 bases and J dropped 2 bases, with 10 bases sitting between them. The CDR3 DNA sequence: TGTGCCAGCAGCGAGACAGGTACCTACAATGAGCAGTTCTTC. Amino acid sequence: CASSETGTYNEQFF.

The chain uses TRBV5-1 and TRBJ2-2; a possible D gene is TRBD1 (6 bases). Germline V CDR1 and CDR2: SGHRS, YFSETQ. The CDR3 is 17 amino acids. Trimming took 0 bases from V and 1 from J, leaving 13 bases between them. CDR3 protein: CASSLAYPTGNTGELFF. The CDR3 nucleotides are TGCGCCAGCAGCTTGGCCTATCCGACAGGGAACACCGGGGAGCTGTTTTTT.

This chain uses TRBV7-9 with TRBJ1-1, with D perhaps matching TRBD1 (5 bases). Germline loops: CDR1 SEHNR, CDR2 FQNEAQ (reference sequence). Trimming removed 5 bases at V and 0 bases at J, with 10 bases between. There are 14 residues in the CDR3. The CDR3 DNA is TGTGCCAGCAGCGCAGCAGGGTTGAACACTGAAGCTTTCTTT. It encodes CASSAAGLNTEAFF.

This sequence joins TRBV7-2 and TRBJ1-2, with 7 bases that match TRBD1. Trimming removed 4 bases from V and 4 bases from J; junction bases left unmatched: 6. This CDR3 has 14 residues. Germline V lookup: CDR1 SGHTA, CDR2 FQGNSA. CDR3 protein: CASSSPGQIYGYTF. In DNA form, the CDR3 reads TGTGCCAGCAGCTCCCCGGGACAGATCTATGGCTACACCTTC.

The chain joins TRBV29-1 to TRBJ2-5; D possibly matches TRBD1 or TRBD2 (5 bases each). V was trimmed by 2 bases and J by 4 bases, leaving 14 bases between them. The CDR3 has 14 residues. Germline-derived CDR1 and CDR2 are SQVTM and ANQGSEA. CDR3 sequence reads: CSVEFGGVGETQYF. The CDR3 coding sequence is TGCAGCGTTGAATTTGGGGGTGTGGGAGAGACCCAGTACTTC.

The V gene is TRBV2, the J gene TRBJ1-3; D is unresolved. V was shortened by 5 bases and J by 3 bases, with 8 bases between the two germline ends. In germline, CDR1 is SNHLY, CDR2 FYNNEI. This CDR3 is built from 13 residues. CDR3 bases: TGTGCCAGCAGTCTAAGGGTTGGAAACACCATATATTTT. This translates into CASSLRVGNTIYF.

The genes are TRBV10-3 and TRBJ2-7, with 11 bases fitting TRBD2. The CDR3 spans 16 residues. The germline V gene encodes CDR1 ENHRY and CDR2 SYGVKD. The V segment lost 3 bases and the J segment 2 bases; nucleotides outside the gene matches: 6. The CDR3 coding sequence is TGTGCCATCAGTGAAACTAGCGGGGGCCGACCCTACGAGCAGTACTTC. Protein: CAISETSGGRPYEQYF.

This clone has a handful of counts. V usage is TRBV5-4 and J usage is TRBJ2-3; possible D gene TRBD2, 6 bases. The CDR3 spans 16 residues. Per germline, CDR1 SGHNT and CDR2 YYREEE (reference sequence). Trimming removed 3 bases at V and 0 bases at J, with 14 bases between. The CDR3 here is CASSSSLAGSTDTQYF. As DNA, the CDR3 is TGTGCCAGCAGCTCGAGCTTGGCGGGGAGCACAGATACGCAGTATTTT.

The chain joins TRBV6-1 to TRBJ1-5; tentative D call: TRBD1 (6 bases). CDR3 length: 16 residues. The V end was cut by 1 base, the J end by 4 bases, with 14 bases between. The germline V gene encodes CDR1 MNHNS and CDR2 SASEGT. The CDR3 reads CASSEGSLGANQPQHF. The CDR3 coding sequence is TGTGCCAGCAGTGAAGGTTCCCTGGGGGCTAATCAGCCCCAGCATTTT.

J is TRBJ2-2 and V is TRBV5-1; possible D gene TRBD2, 6 bases. This CDR3 is built from 15 residues. The V gene lost 2 bases and the J gene lost 4 bases, with 12 bases spanning the gap. Germline V gene data show CDR1 as SGHRS and CDR2 as YFSETQ. The CDR3 reads CASSLRQGGTGELFF. CDR3 in DNA: TGCGCCAGCAGCTTACGTCAGGGAGGCACCGGGGAGCTGTTTTTT.

The rearrangement uses TRBV4-3 and TRBJ2-7; TRBD2 is a possible D gene (6 bases). This CDR3 comprises 15 residues. V shed 0 bases and J shed 4 bases, with 13 bases lying between them. Germline V gene lookup returns CDR1 LGHNA and CDR2 YSLEER. The CDR3, as DNA: TGCGCCAGCAGCCAAGATAGCGGAAGCGGGTACGAGCAGTACTTC. Translated, it gives CASSQDSGSGYEQYF.

The chain recombines TRBV4-1 with TRBJ1-4; weak D call: TRBD1 (6 bases). CDR1 is MGHRA, CDR2 YSYEKL, per germline. The CDR3 contains 15 residues. V was cut by 4 bases and J by 4 bases, with 13 bases left in between. The CDR3 sequence is CASSRTGTFNEKLFF. CDR3 sequence (DNA): TGCGCCAGCAGCCGAACCGGGACATTTAATGAAAAACTGTTTTTT.

The V and J genes are TRBV11-3 and TRBJ2-7; D unresolved. This CDR3 is built from 15 residues. V was clipped by 1 base and J by 2 bases, with 12 bases between them. Germline V gives CDR1 SGHNT, CDR2 YENEEA. CDR3 loop: CASSLGGGSPYEQYF. The CDR3 DNA is TGTGCCAGCAGCTTAGGAGGTGGATCCCCCTACGAGCAGTACTTC.

This chain uses TRBV14 with TRBJ2-4; unclear D gene. The CDR3 runs to 14 residues. Germline-derived CDR1 and CDR2 are SGHDN and FVKESK. V was trimmed by 1 base and J by 4 bases, leaving 8 bases between them. CDR3 bases: TGTGCCAGCAGCCAAGTCTCACAGAAAAACATTCAGTACTTC. Translated: CASSQVSQKNIQYF.

This rearrangement joins TRBV19 to TRBJ1-5; D not resolved. The CDR3 runs 18 residues. V lost 8 bases and J 7 bases, leaving 30 bases between the germline ends. CDR1 is LNHDA and CDR2 is SQIVND in the germline V gene (reference sequence). CDR3 residues: CASPPSDVWVALGQPQHF. The CDR3 DNA follows: TGTGCCAGTCCCCCATCGGACGTATGGGTTGCCCTAGGGCAGCCCCAGCATTTT.

The rearrangement links TRBV18 to TRBJ1-2, with TRBD1 as a possible D gene (6 bases). Germline CDR1 KGHSH, CDR2 LQKENI. Trimming removed 2 bases from V and 9 bases from J, with 13 bases in between. This CDR3 has 13 residues. CDR3: CASSPAGDGSYTF. The CDR3 coding sequence is TGTGCCAGCTCACCAGCAGGGGATGGTAGCTACACCTTC.

This chain links TRBV15 with TRBJ2-3, with D perhaps matching TRBD2 (6 bases). The CDR3 spans 12 residues. Per germline, CDR1 LNHNV and CDR2 YYDKDF (reference sequence). V gave up 0 bases and J gave up 10 bases, with 8 bases separating them. CDR3 coding DNA: TGTGCCACCAGCAGAGACGGGACTTCGCAGTATTTT. It is translated as CATSRDGTSQYF.

The gene calls are TRBV18 and TRBJ2-5; 11 bases match TRBD1. The CDR3 consists of 14 residues. V dropped 3 bases and J dropped 4; count of bases not matched to a gene: 1. Per germline, CDR1 KGHSH and CDR2 LQKENI. The CDR3 region is CASSPGTGGETQYF. The CDR3 DNA reads as TGTGCCAGCTCACCCGGGACAGGGGGAGAGACCCAGTACTTC.

V usage is TRBV7-3 and J usage is TRBJ1-1, with no clear D. The CDR3 runs 13 residues. The V end was cut by 3 bases, the J end by 1 base, with 6 bases between. Germline V lookup: CDR1 SGHTA, CDR2 FQGTGA. The CDR3 protein is CASSFGRNTEAFF. The CDR3 nucleotides are TGTGCCAGCAGCTTTGGCAGGAACACTGAAGCTTTCTTT.

This chain links TRBV28 with TRBJ1-1, with D perhaps matching TRBD1 (5 bases). Trimming shortened V by 2 bases and J by 0 bases, and 13 bases separated the two germline ends. The CDR3 runs to 16 residues. Germline lookup yields CDR1 MDHEN and CDR2 SYDVKM. This CDR3 reads CASSLQTGSMNTEAFF. The CDR3 DNA reads TGTGCCAGCAGTTTACAAACAGGTTCCATGAACACTGAAGCTTTCTTT.

The V gene is TRBV4-1, the J gene TRBJ2-6; a weak D match, TRBD2 (6 bases). Germline values: CDR1 MGHRA, CDR2 YSYEKL. CDR3 size: 18 residues. V was clipped by 1 base and J by 0 bases, with 13 bases between them. CDR3 sequence reads: CASSQASVGGSGANVLTF. The CDR3 bases are TGCGCCAGCAGCCAAGCTTCTGTGGGGGGCTCTGGGGCCAACGTCCTGACTTTC.

The rearrangement joins TRBV5-6 to TRBJ2-4; D remains ambiguous. V gave up 2 bases and J gave up 4 bases, with 13 bases separating them. CDR3 length: 15 amino acids. CDR1 and CDR2 (germline): SGHDT, YYEEEE. The CDR3, as DNA: TGTGCCAGCAGCTTCTTAGCTTCCAGTAAAAACATTCAGTACTTC. It specifies CASSFLASSKNIQYF.

This clone has more than one count but fewer than ten. Other DNA sequences in the sample encode the same CDR3. DNA for the CDR3: TGTGCCAGCAGCCTCAGGGGGCAAAATGGCTACACCTTC. This encodes CASSLRGQNGYTF. The chain is built from TRBV5-6 and TRBJ1-2; 8 bases agree with TRBD1. CDR3 length equals 13 residues. Germline-derived CDR1 and CDR2 are SGHDT and YYEEEE. V gave up 4 bases and J gave up 6 bases; unmatched junction bases: 5. Full variable domain (missing parts from reference TRBV5-6 and TRBJ1-2): DAGVTQSPTHLIKTRGQQVTLRCSPKSGHDTVSWYQQALGQGPQFIFQYYEEEERQRGNFPDRFSGHQFPNYSSELNVNALLLGDSALYLCASSLRGQNGYTFGSGTRLTVV.

This clone was counted a single time. V gene TRBV23-1 combines with J gene TRBJ1-4; no clear D. TRBV23-1 is sorted into the ORF group, with uncertain function. The CDR3 runs 16 residues. The V gene lost 6 bases and the J gene lost 4 bases, with 18 bases spanning the gap. CDR3 in amino acids: CASSPLGKMFNEKLFF. In DNA form, the CDR3 reads TGCGCCAGCAGCCCTCTCGGTAAGATGTTTAATGAAAAACTGTTTTTT.

The V call is TRBV6-6, the J call TRBJ2-5, with 7 nucleotides matching TRBD2. Germline V gives CDR1 MNHNY, CDR2 SVGAGI (reference sequence). V shed 11 bases and J 4 bases; nucleotides not matched to a gene: 7. The CDR3 runs 12 residues. In DNA form, the CDR3 reads TGTGCCTCTGCGGGGGTTCGAGAGACCCAGTACTTC. Translated, it gives CASAGVRETQYF.